This TCR beta chain was identified in a study of T cell responses to AZD1222 COVID-19 vaccine. With regard to this clone: Its antigen is not known.

Method: immunoSEQ multiplex PCR; TCRdb's copy keeps in-frame clones and lacks some. The sample holds 100,000 to 150,000 clones; around 91% are singletons and the top ten take about 4%. Study-level points and caveats: Repertoire sampling was restricted to post-peak T cell response timepoints. Spike-specific TCR breadth and depth grew following two AZD1222 doses.

The V and J ends lost 5 bases and 7 bases, in that order; junction bases with no gene match: 14. The CDR3 contains 18 residues. Per germline, CDR1 PRHDT and CDR2 FYEKMQ (reference sequence). This rearrangement joins TRBV13 to TRBJ2-1, with 13 bases matching TRBD2. The specimen was peripheral blood, collected on day 0 of MenACWY control vaccination. The sequence derives from an adult in good health. The DNA for the CDR3 is TGTGCCAGCAGCCGCTGGGGTACTAGCGGGGGGGCCCTGAATGAGCAGTTCTTC. Amino acids: CASSRWGTSGGALNEQFF. The entire variable domain, with the rest obtained from reference TRBV13 and TRBJ2-1, is as follows: AAGVIQSPRHLIKEKRETATLKCYPIPRHDTVYWYQQGPGQDPQFLISFYEKMQSDKGSIPDRFSAQQFSDYHSELNMSSLELGDSALYFCASSRWGTSGGALNEQFFGPGTRLTVL.